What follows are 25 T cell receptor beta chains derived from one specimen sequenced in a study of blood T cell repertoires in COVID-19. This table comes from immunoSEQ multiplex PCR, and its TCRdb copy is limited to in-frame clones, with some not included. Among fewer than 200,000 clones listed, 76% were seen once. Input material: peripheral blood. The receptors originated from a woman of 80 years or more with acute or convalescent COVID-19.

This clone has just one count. The CDR3: CASSQQDGGELFF. The CDR3 coding sequence is TGCGCCAGCAGCCAACAGGATGGCGGGGAGCTGTTTTTT. V and J are TRBV4-1 and TRBJ2-2; D unclear. The CDR3 totals 13 residues. Germline CDR1 reads MGHRA; CDR2 reads YSYEKL. Trimming removed 2 bases at V and 7 bases at J, with 8 bases between.

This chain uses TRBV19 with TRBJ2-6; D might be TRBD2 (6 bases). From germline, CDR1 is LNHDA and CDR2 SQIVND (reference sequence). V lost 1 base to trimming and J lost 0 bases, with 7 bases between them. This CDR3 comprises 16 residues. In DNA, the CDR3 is TGTGCCAGTAGTATAGTGCGGGGCTCTGGGGCCAACGTCCTGACTTTC. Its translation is CASSIVRGSGANVLTF.

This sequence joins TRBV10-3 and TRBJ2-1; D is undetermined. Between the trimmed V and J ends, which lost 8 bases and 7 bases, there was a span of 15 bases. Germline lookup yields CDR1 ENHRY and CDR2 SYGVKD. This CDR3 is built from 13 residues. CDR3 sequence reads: CAIRRGPSNEQFF. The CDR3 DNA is TGTGCCATCCGGCGAGGCCCCTCAAATGAGCAGTTCTTC.

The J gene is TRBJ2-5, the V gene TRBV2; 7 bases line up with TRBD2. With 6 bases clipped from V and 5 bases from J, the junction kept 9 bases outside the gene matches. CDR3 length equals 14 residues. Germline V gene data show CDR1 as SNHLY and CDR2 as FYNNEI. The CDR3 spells CASSARAGRETQYF. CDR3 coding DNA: TGTGCCAGCAGCGCACGAGCGGGAAGGGAGACCCAGTACTTC.

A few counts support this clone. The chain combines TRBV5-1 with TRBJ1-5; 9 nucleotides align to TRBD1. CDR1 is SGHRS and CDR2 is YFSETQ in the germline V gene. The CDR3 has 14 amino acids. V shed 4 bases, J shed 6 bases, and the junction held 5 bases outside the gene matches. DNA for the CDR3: TGCGCCAGCAGCCCCGGGACAGGGAGTCAGCCCCAGCATTTT. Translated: CASSPGTGSQPQHF.

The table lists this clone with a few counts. This CDR3 is CASRPARQGSYEQYF. The CDR3 region has the DNA TGTGCCAGCAGACCCGCGAGACAGGGAAGCTACGAGCAGTACTTC. The rearrangement links TRBV6-5 to TRBJ2-7; 7 bases are shared with TRBD1. The CDR3 covers 15 residues. Germline assignment: CDR1 MNHEY and CDR2 SVGAGI. J was trimmed by 3 bases and V by 6 bases; bases with no gene match: 11.

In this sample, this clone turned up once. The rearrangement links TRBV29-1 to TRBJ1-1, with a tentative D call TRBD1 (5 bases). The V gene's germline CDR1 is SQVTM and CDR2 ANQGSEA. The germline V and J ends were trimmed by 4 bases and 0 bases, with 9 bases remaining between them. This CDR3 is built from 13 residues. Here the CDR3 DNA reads TGCAGCGTTGTCAGGGCCCTGAACACTGAAGCTTTCTTT. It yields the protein CSVVRALNTEAFF.

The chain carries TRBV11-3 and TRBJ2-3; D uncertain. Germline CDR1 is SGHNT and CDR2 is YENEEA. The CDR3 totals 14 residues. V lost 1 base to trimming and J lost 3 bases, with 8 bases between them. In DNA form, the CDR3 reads TGTGCCAGCAGCTTAGGGGCGAAAACAGATACGCAGTATTTT. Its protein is CASSLGAKTDTQYF.

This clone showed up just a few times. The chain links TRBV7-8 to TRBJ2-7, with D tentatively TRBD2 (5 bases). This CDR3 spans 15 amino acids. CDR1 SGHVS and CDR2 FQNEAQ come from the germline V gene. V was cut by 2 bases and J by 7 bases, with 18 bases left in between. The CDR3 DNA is TGTGCCAGCAGCTTAAATTCCCGATCCACGGGGGAGCAGTACTTC. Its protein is CASSLNSRSTGEQYF.

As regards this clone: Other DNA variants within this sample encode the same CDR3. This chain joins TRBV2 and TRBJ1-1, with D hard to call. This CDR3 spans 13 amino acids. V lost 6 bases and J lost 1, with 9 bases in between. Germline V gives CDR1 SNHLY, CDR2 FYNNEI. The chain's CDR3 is CASRDRRNTEAFF. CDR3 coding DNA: TGTGCCAGCAGGGATCGGAGGAACACTGAAGCTTTCTTT.

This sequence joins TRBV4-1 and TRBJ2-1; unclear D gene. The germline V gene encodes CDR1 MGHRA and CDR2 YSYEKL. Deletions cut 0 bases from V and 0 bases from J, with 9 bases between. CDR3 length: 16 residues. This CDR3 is CASSQDQWSSYNEQFF. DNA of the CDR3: TGCGCCAGCAGCCAAGATCAGTGGAGCTCCTACAATGAGCAGTTCTTC.

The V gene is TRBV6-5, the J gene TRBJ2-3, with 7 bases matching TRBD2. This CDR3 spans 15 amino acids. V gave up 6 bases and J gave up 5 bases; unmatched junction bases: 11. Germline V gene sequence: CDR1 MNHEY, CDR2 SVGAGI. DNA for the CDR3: TGTGCCAGCAGATATTTGGGCGGGAGTAAAGATACGCAGTATTTT. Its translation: CASRYLGGSKDTQYF.

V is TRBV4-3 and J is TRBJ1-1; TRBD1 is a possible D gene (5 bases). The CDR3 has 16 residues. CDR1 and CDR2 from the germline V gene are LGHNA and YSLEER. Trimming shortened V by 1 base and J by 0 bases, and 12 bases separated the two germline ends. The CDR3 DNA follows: TGCGCCAGCAGCCAAGCCTGGTCGGGGGTGAACACTGAAGCTTTCTTT. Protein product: CASSQAWSGVNTEAFF.

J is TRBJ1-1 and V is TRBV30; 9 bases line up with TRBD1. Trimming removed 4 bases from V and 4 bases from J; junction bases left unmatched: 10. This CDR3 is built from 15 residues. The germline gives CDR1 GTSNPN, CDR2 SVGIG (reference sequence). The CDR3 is CAWKGDRGSGTEAFF. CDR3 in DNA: TGTGCCTGGAAGGGTGACAGGGGGTCGGGCACTGAAGCTTTCTTT.

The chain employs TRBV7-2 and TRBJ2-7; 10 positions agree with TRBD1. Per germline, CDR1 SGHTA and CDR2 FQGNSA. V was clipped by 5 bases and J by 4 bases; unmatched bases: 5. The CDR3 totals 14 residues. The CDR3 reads CASSRDRGLYEQYF. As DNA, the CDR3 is TGTGCCAGCAGCCGGGACAGGGGTTTATACGAGCAGTACTTC. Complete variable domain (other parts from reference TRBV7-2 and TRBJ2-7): GAGVSQSPSNKVTEKGKDVELRCDPISGHTALYWYRQSLGQGLEFLIYFQGNSAPDKSGLPSDRFSAERTGGSVSTLTIQRTQQEDSAVYLCASSRDRGLYEQYFGPGTRLTVT.

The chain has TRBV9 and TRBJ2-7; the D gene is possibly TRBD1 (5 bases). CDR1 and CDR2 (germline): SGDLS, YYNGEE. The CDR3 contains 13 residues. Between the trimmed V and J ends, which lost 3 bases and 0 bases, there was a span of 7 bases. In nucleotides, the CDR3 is TGTGCCAGCAGCGGGGGCCGCTCCTACGAGCAGTACTTC. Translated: CASSGGRSYEQYF.

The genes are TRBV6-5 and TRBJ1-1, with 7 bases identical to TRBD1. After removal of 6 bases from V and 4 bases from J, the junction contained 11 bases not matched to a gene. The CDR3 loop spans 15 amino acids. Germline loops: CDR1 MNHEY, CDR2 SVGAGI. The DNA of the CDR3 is TGTGCCAGCAGCCGACGGGAGGGGGCTGCCACTGAAGCTTTCTTT. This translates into CASSRREGAATEAFF.

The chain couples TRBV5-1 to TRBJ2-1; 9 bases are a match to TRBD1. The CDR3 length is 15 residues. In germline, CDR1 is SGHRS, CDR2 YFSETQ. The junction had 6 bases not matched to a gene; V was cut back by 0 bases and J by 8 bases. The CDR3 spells CASSLGGTGNHEQFF. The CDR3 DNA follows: TGCGCCAGCAGCTTGGGAGGGACAGGGAACCATGAGCAGTTCTTC.

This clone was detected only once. The DNA of the CDR3 is TGTGCCAGCAGCGCCCCTAGCGGGGGAGCCGTGGCCGGGGAGCTGTTTTTT. Translation gives CASSAPSGGAVAGELFF. The chain couples TRBV9 to TRBJ2-2; TRBD2 agrees at 10 bases. Germline V gives CDR1 SGDLS, CDR2 YYNGEE. V was pared by 3 bases and J by 6 bases, with 11 bases of the junction left unmatched. The CDR3 totals 17 residues.

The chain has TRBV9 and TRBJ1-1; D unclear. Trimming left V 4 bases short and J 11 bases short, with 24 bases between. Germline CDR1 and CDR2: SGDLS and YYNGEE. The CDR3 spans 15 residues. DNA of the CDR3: TGTGCCAGCAGCATGAGCGGGCAGATGAACACTGGGGCTTTCTTT. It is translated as CASSMSGQMNTGAFF.

CDR3: CASSLGQGEQFF. CDR3 sequence (DNA): TGCGCCAGCAGCTTGGGGCAGGGTGAGCAGTTCTTC. The J gene is TRBJ2-1, the V gene TRBV5-1; TRBD1 might be the D (5 bases). The CDR3 extends over 12 amino acids. Deletions cut 0 bases from V and 9 bases from J, with 7 bases between. Germline CDR1 is SGHRS and CDR2 is YFSETQ. Full variable domain (remainder filled in from reference TRBV5-1 and TRBJ2-1): KAGVTQTPRYLIKTRGQQVTLSCSPISGHRSVSWYQQTPGQGLQFLFEYFSETQRNKGNFPGRFSGRQFSNSRSEMNVSTLELGDSALYLCASSLGQGEQFFGPGTRLTVL.

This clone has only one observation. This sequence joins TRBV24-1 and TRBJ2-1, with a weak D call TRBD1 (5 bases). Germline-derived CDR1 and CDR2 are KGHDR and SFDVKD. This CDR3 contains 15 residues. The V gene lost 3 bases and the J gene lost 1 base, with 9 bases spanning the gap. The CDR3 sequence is CATSDGHTSYNEQFF. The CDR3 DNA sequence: TGTGCCACCAGTGATGGACACACGTCCTACAATGAGCAGTTCTTC.

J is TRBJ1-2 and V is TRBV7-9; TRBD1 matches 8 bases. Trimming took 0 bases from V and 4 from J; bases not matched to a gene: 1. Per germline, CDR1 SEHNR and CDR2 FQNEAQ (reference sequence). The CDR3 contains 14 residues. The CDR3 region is CASSLAGTGYGYTF. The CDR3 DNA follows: TGTGCCAGCAGCTTAGCCGGGACAGGCTATGGCTACACCTTC.

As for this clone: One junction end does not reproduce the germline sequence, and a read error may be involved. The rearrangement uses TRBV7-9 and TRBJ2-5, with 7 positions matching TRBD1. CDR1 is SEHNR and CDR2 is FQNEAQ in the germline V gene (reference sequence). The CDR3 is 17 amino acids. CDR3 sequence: CASSPLLTGQREEIQYF. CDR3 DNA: TGTGCCAGCAGCCCCCTCTTGACAGGGCAAAGGGAAGAGATCCAGTACTTC.

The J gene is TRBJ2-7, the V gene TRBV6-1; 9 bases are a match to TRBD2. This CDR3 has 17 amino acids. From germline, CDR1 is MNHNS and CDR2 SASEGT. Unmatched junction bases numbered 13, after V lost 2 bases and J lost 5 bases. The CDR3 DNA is TGTGCCAGCAGTGAATTGGCTAGCGGGAACGGGGCCCACGAGCAGTACTTC. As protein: CASSELASGNGAHEQYF.